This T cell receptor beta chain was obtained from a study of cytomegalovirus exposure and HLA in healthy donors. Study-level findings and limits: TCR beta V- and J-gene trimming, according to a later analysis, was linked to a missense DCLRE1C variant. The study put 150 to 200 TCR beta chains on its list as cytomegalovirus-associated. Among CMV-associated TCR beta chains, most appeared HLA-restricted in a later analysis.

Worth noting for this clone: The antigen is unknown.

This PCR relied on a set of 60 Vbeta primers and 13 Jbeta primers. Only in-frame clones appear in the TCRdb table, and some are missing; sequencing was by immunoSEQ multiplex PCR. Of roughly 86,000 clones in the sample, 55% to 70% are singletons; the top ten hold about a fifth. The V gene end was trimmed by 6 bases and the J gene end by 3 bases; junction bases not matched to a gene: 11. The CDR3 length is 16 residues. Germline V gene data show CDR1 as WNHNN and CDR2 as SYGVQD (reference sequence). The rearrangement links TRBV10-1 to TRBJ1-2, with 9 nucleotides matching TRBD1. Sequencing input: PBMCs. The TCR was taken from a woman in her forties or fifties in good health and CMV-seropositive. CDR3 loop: CASSGKTGGLDYGYTF. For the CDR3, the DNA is TGCGCCAGCAGCGGTAAGACAGGGGGTCTTGACTATGGCTACACCTTC.